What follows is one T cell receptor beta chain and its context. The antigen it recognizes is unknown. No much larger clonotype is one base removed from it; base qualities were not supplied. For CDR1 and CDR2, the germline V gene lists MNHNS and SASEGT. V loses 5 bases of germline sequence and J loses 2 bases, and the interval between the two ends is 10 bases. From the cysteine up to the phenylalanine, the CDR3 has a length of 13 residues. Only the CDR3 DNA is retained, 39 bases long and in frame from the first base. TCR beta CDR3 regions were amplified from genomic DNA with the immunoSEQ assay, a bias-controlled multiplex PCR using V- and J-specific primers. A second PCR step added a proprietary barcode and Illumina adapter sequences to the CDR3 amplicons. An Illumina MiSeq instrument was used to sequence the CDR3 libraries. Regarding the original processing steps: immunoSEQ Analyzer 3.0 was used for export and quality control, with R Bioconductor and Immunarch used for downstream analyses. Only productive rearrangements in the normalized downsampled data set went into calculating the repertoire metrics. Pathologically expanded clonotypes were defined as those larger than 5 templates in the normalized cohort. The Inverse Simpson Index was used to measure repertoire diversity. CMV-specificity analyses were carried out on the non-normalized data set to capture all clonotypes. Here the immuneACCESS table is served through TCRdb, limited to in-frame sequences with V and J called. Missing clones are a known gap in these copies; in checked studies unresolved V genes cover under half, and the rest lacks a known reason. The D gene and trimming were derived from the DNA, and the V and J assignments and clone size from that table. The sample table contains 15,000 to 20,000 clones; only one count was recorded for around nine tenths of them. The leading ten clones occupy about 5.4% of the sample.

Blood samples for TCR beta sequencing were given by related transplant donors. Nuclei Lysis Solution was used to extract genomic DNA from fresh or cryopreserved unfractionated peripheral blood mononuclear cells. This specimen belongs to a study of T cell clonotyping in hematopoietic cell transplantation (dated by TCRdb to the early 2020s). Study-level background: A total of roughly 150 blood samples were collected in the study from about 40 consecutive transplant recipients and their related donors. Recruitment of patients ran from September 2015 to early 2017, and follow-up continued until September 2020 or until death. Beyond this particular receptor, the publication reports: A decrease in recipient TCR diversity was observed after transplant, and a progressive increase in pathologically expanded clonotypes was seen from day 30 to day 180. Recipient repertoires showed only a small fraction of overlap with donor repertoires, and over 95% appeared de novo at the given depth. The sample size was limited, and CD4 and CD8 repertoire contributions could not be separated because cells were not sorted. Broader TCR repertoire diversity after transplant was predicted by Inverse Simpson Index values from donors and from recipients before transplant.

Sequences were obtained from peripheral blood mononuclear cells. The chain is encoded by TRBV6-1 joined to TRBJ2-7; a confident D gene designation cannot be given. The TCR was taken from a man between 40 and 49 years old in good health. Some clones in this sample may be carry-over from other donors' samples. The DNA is TGTGCCAGCAGTCGAACAGTAACCTACGAGCAGTACTTC. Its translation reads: CASSRTVTYEQYF.